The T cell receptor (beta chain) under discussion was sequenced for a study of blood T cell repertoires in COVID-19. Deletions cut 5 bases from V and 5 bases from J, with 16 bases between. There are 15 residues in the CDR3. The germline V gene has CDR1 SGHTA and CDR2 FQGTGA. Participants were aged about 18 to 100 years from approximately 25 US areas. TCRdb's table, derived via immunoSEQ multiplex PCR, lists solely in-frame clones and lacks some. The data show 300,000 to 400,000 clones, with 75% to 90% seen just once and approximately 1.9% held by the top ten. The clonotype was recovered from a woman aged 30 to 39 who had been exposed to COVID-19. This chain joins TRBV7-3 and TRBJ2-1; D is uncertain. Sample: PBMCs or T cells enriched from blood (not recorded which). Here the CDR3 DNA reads TGTGCCAGCAGCCCTCAAGCAAGAAATGACAATGAGCAGTTCTTC. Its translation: CASSPQARNDNEQFF. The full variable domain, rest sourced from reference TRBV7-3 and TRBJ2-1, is GAGVSQTPSNKVTEKGKYVELRCDPISGHTALYWYRQSLGQGPEFLIYFQGTGAADDSGLPNDRFFAVRPEGSVSTLKIQRTERGDSAVYLCASSPQARNDNEQFFGPGTRLTVL.